This TCR beta chain was profiled in a study of T cell changes during pregnancy in multiple sclerosis. Generated by immunoSEQ multiplex PCR, the TCRdb table keeps only in-frame clones and is missing some. The data contain about 54,000 clones, about nine tenths of them singletons. CDR1 and CDR2 from the germline V gene are MDHEN and SYDVKM. V dropped 0 bases and J dropped 2 bases, with 23 bases sitting between them. The length of the CDR3 is 20 residues. Sequencing was performed on peripheral blood, taken after pregnancy. This chain connects TRBV28 to TRBJ1-5; D is perhaps TRBD1 (5 bases). The sequence was collected from a female donor in good health, enrolled as a control in a pregnancy study. As DNA, the CDR3 is TGTGCCAGCAGTTTATGGGCGTATGACAGACGTTCTACCCGCAATCAGCCCCAGCATTTT. It translates to CASSLWAYDRRSTRNQPQHF.